This TCR beta chain was obtained from a study of identical twins. The CDR3 has 15 amino acids. Trimming took off 6 bases at V and 5 bases at J, with 22 bases between the two ends. Germline V gives CDR1 DFQATT, CDR2 SNEGSKA (reference sequence). Via MiXCR, TCRdb re-called the 5' RACE reads, giving one row per CDR3 protein. The profile covers 520,000 or so distinct CDR3 sequences, with 20% to 25% appearing a single time and about 0.91% taken by the ten largest. This sample also appeared in a second study, on T cells expressing NK-cell markers.

This sequence was found in a young woman in good health. The chain carries TRBV20-1 and TRBJ2-5; possible D gene TRBD2, 5 bases. The material sequenced was CD4+ T cells sorted from blood. For the CDR3, the DNA is TGCAGTGCCCCGAGCAGGACGGGGAATTTGGAGACCCAGTACTTC. This codes for CSAPSRTGNLETQYF.